Below are 23 T cell receptor beta chains sequenced from a single sample in a study of CD4+ T cells in melanoma. Generated by immunoSEQ multiplex PCR, the TCRdb table keeps only in-frame clones and is missing some. The sample yields approximately 20,000 clones, under 90% seen once. Material: cells from a culture (not recorded whether cultured in vitro). These TCRs come from a human donor with melanoma.

The rearrangement links TRBV25-1 to TRBJ1-2; 10 bases fit TRBD1. The CDR3 consists of 16 residues. The V gene's germline CDR1 is MGHDK and CDR2 SYGVNS. The V segment lost 6 bases and the J segment 6 bases; nucleotides outside the gene matches: 13. CDR3 DNA: TGTGCCAGCAGCCGAACCCTAGGGACAGGGGAGAATGGCTACACCTTC. It translates to CASSRTLGTGENGYTF.

The rearrangement links TRBV18 to TRBJ2-1; D is ambiguous. Germline V CDR1 and CDR2: KGHSH, LQKENI. The CDR3 has 14 amino acids. The V end was cut by 4 bases, the J end by 0 bases, with 7 bases between. The DNA for the CDR3 is TGTGCCAGCTCACTTTCCAGCTCCTACAATGAGCAGTTCTTC. This encodes CASSLSSSYNEQFF.

The chain links TRBV14 to TRBJ2-7; TRBD2 matches 12 bases. Trimming at V came to 1 base and at J to 2 bases, leaving 6 bases not matched to a gene. This CDR3 region has 17 residues. Germline lookup yields CDR1 SGHDN and CDR2 FVKESK. In nucleotides, the CDR3 is TGTGCCAGCAGCCAAGGACTGCTAGCGGGGGGGACCTACGAGCAGTACTTC. Its translation is CASSQGLLAGGTYEQYF.

The chain has TRBV6-6 and TRBJ2-7; TRBD1 matches 9 bases. The V and J ends lost 7 bases and 6 bases, in that order; junction bases with no gene match: 10. The CDR3 extends over 14 amino acids. Looked up from germline, CDR1 is MNHNY and CDR2 is SVGAGI (reference sequence). CDR3 bases: TGTGCCAGCACCCCTCGACAGGGGGTAAGCGAGCAGTACTTC. It encodes CASTPRQGVSEQYF.

This rearrangement joins TRBV7-2 to TRBJ1-2; the match to TRBD1 covers 7 bases. The trim removed 4 bases at V and 5 bases at J, leaving 7 bases unmatched. CDR1 and CDR2 (germline): SGHTA, FQGNSA. The CDR3 covers 14 residues. DNA for the CDR3: TGTGCCAGCAGCTCCCGACAGGGTTGGTATGGCTACACCTTC. Protein: CASSSRQGWYGYTF.

V usage is TRBV2 and J usage is TRBJ1-3; unclear D gene. The CDR3 totals 14 residues. V shed 7 bases and J shed 4 bases, with 14 bases lying between them. Germline CDR1 and CDR2: SNHLY and FYNNEI. The CDR3 loop is CASNSRARGNTIYF. The CDR3 nucleotides are TGTGCCAGCAACTCAAGGGCGAGGGGAAACACCATATATTTT.

This chain links TRBV10-3 with TRBJ2-7, with 11 positions matching TRBD1. V was pared by 4 bases and J by 11 bases, with 1 base of the junction left unmatched. This CDR3 comprises 11 residues. The germline V gene has CDR1 ENHRY and CDR2 SYGVKD. The CDR3 region is CAISGGQGEYF. CDR3 DNA sequence: TGTGCCATCAGTGGGGGACAGGGGGAGTACTTC.

This clone was seen a few times. The chain recombines TRBV30 with TRBJ2-7, with 10 bases identical to TRBD1. The CDR3 sequence is 14 residues long. Germline CDR1 reads GTSNPN; CDR2 reads SVGIG (reference sequence). Losses at the gene ends were 1 base for V and 4 bases for J; bases not matched to a gene: 4. CDR3 sequence: CAWSGQGARYEQYF. The CDR3 coding sequence is TGTGCCTGGAGTGGACAGGGGGCAAGATACGAGCAGTACTTC.

V is TRBV11-2 and J is TRBJ1-4; D remains unclear. This CDR3 has 15 amino acids. The ends were cut back, 1 base at V and 8 bases at J, with 14 bases in the middle. From germline, CDR1 is SGHAT and CDR2 FQNNGV. DNA for the CDR3: TGTGCCAGCAGCTTAGTCCGGGCAGAGAGGGAAAAACTGTTTTTT. It specifies CASSLVRAEREKLFF.

The chain is built from TRBV4-1 and TRBJ2-7, with D perhaps matching TRBD1 (6 bases). The CDR3 sequence is 16 residues long. Germline CDR1 MGHRA, CDR2 YSYEKL. Trimming left V 2 bases short and J 2 bases short, with 16 bases between. DNA for the CDR3: TGCGCCAGCAGCCAACGTCCCTACAGGGACGCCTACGAGCAGTACTTC. Its protein product is CASSQRPYRDAYEQYF.

This clone has a single count. The chain is built from TRBV14 and TRBJ1-2, with D hard to call. Germline V gene lookup returns CDR1 SGHDN and CDR2 FVKESK. The CDR3 is made up of 13 amino acids. Trimming cost V 2 bases and J 4 bases, with 8 bases left between them. CDR3 nucleotides: TGTGCCAGCAGCCAATATACAGCCTATGGCTACACCTTC. It is translated as CASSQYTAYGYTF.

This clone was observed once. V gene TRBV5-1 combines with J gene TRBJ1-5; D is unresolved. The CDR3 is 17 residues long. V dropped 0 bases and J dropped 7 bases, with 20 bases sitting between them. Germline V gene sequence: CDR1 SGHRS, CDR2 YFSETQ. CDR3 coding DNA: TGCGCCAGCAGCTTGGTTCTTAGGCCAGGTAATCTACAGCCCCAGCATTTT. Residues: CASSLVLRPGNLQPQHF. Full variable domain (outside the CDR3, taken from reference TRBV5-1 and TRBJ1-5): KAGVTQTPRYLIKTRGQQVTLSCSPISGHRSVSWYQQTPGQGLQFLFEYFSETQRNKGNFPGRFSGRQFSNSRSEMNVSTLELGDSALYLCASSLVLRPGNLQPQHFGDGTRLSIL.

This clone came up once. This sequence joins TRBV20-1 and TRBJ1-1, with 8 bases lining up with TRBD1. J was trimmed by 11 bases and V by 7 bases; bases with no gene match: 9. This CDR3 comprises 11 residues. Germline CDR1 and CDR2: DFQATT and SNEGSKA (reference sequence). The CDR3 DNA is TGCAGTGACCACGACAGGGGAGTTGCTTTCTTT. Protein sequence: CSDHDRGVAFF.

About this clone itself: A read error may account for a junction end that differs from germline. For the CDR3, the DNA is TGTGCCAGCAGAAGGACAGGGACTTTATCTTCCACGTTGACTTTT. Encoded protein: CASRRTGTLSSTLTF. V is TRBV6-5 and J is TRBJ1-3, with 8 bases aligning to TRBD1. Germline CDR1 and CDR2: MNHEY and SVGAGI. This CDR3 is 15 amino acids long.

V usage is TRBV16 and J usage is TRBJ1-2; TRBD1 agrees at 11 bases. The CDR3 is 17 amino acids. The V segment lost 0 bases and the J segment 0 bases; nucleotides outside the gene matches: 3. CDR1 is KGHSY, CDR2 FQNENV, per germline. In DNA, the CDR3 is TGTGCCAGCAGCCAATCGGGACAGGGGGTCGCTAACTATGGCTACACCTTC. Translated: CASSQSGQGVANYGYTF.

The chain has TRBV7-2 and TRBJ1-2, with D possibly TRBD1 on 5 matching bases. V lost 2 bases and J lost 6, with 19 bases in between. The CDR3 runs to 16 residues. Germline V CDR1 and CDR2: SGHTA, FQGNSA. As DNA, the CDR3 is TGTGCCAGCAGCTTAACCCCTGGGGGGGTGACCGATGGCTACACCTTC. Residues: CASSLTPGGVTDGYTF.

The rearrangement uses TRBV5-1 and TRBJ1-1, with a weak D call TRBD1 (6 bases). Germline V gives CDR1 SGHRS, CDR2 YFSETQ. This CDR3 spans 15 amino acids. Deletions cut 5 bases from V and 4 bases from J, with 18 bases between. The CDR3, as DNA: TGCGCCAGCAGTCACGGCAGGACAGTTAGCACTGAAGCTTTCTTT. This sequence encodes CASSHGRTVSTEAFF.

The chain links TRBV19 to TRBJ1-4, with 8 bases matching TRBD1. V lost 7 bases to trimming and J lost 5 bases; unmatched junction nucleotides: 6. The germline gives CDR1 LNHDA, CDR2 SQIVND (reference sequence). The CDR3 is 14 amino acids. The CDR3 loop reads CASKTGQVNEKLFF. CDR3 nucleotide sequence: TGTGCCAGTAAAACGGGACAGGTCAATGAAAAACTGTTTTTT. Full variable domain (outside the CDR3, taken from reference TRBV19 and TRBJ1-4): DGGITQSPKYLFRKEGQNVTLSCEQNLNHDAMYWYRQDPGQGLRLIYYSQIVNDFQKGDIAEGYSVSREKKESFPLTVTSAQKNPTAFYLCASKTGQVNEKLFFGSGTQLSVL.

The chain recombines TRBV10-3 with TRBJ1-5, with D possibly being TRBD1 (5 bases). Germline V gives CDR1 ENHRY, CDR2 SYGVKD. The CDR3 totals 16 residues. The germline V and J ends were trimmed by 6 bases and 5 bases, with 20 bases remaining between them. CDR3 sequence (DNA): TGTGCCATCAGCAACTTCAAGGGGTACGGGGATCAGCCCCAGCATTTT. Translating it yields CAISNFKGYGDQPQHF.

This chain joins TRBV2 and TRBJ2-3; either TRBD1 or TRBD2 may supply D (5 bases each). Trimming removed 2 bases from V and 4 bases from J, with 10 bases in between. This CDR3 has 14 residues. Germline CDR1 and CDR2: SNHLY and FYNNEI. CDR3 region: CASSETGTADTQYF. The CDR3 nucleotides are TGTGCCAGCAGTGAAACTGGGACCGCAGATACGCAGTATTTT.

The chain links TRBV7-7 to TRBJ1-1; tentatively, D is TRBD1 (5 bases). Trimming cost V 5 bases and J 12 bases, with 19 bases left between them. CDR1 is SSHAT and CDR2 is FNYEAQ in the germline V gene (reference sequence). This CDR3 has 13 residues. The CDR3 sequence is CASSPGAAPGTFF. The CDR3 DNA is TGTGCCAGCAGCCCTGGGGCAGCTCCTGGGACTTTCTTT.

The chain links TRBV6-6 to TRBJ2-7; 9 bases fit TRBD1. The length of the CDR3 is 13 residues. Germline-derived CDR1 and CDR2 are MNHNY and SVGAGI (reference sequence). J lost 7 bases, V lost 3 bases, and 4 bases had no gene match. CDR3 nucleotides: TGTGCCAGCAGTTATCTGACAGGGGGGGAGCAGTACTTC. The encoded protein is CASSYLTGGEQYF.

V and J are TRBV29-1 and TRBJ1-1, with 11 bases fitting TRBD1. Per germline, CDR1 SQVTM and CDR2 ANQGSEA. This CDR3 is built from 13 residues. The V and J ends lost 6 bases and 3 bases, in that order; junction bases with no gene match: 3. CDR3 in amino acids: CSVEGQGDTEAFF. The CDR3 DNA follows: TGCAGCGTCGAGGGACAGGGGGACACTGAAGCTTTCTTT.